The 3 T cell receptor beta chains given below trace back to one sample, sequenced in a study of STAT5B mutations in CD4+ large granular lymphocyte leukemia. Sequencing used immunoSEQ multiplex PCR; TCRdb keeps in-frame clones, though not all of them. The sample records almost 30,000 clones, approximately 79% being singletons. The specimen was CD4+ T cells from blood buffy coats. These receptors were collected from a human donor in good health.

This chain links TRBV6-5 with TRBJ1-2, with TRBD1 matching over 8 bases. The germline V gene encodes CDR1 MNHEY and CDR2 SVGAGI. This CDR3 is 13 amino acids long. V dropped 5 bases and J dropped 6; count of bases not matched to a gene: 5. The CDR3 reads CASSTGQGHGYTF. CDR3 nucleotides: TGTGCCAGCAGTACAGGACAGGGTCATGGCTACACCTTC.

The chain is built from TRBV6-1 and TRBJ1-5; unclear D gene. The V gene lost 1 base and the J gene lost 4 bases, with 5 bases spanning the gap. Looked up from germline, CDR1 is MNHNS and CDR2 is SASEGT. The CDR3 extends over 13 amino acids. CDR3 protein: CASSEEGNQPQHF. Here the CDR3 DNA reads TGTGCCAGCAGTGAAGAGGGTAATCAGCCCCAGCATTTT.

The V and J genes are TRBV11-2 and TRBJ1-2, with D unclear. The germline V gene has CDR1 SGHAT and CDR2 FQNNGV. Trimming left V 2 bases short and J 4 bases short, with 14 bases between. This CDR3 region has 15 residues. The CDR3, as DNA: TGTGCCAGCAGCTTAATAGGTGCCCAATTCTATGGCTACACCTTC. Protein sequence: CASSLIGAQFYGYTF.